This passage covers 29 T cell receptor beta chains from one sample sequenced in a study of early T cells in non-severe SARS-CoV-2 infection. TCRdb itself ran the 5' RACE reads through MiXCR, one entry per CDR3 protein. The data show about 52,000 distinct CDR3 sequences, about 10% seen once. Sequencing was performed on whole blood. These TCRs come from an adult who was a healthcare worker with PCR-confirmed SARS-CoV-2 infection or an uninfected control (not recorded which).

This clonotype has only a few counts. V gene TRBV5-1 combines with J gene TRBJ1-1; no definite D call. The V gene lost 3 bases and the J gene lost 3 bases, with 15 bases spanning the gap. Per the germline V gene, CDR1 is SGHRS and CDR2 is YFSETQ. The length of the CDR3 is 15 residues. The CDR3 spells CASSSGLNRDTEAFF. In nucleotides, the CDR3 is TGCGCCAGCAGCTCCGGACTTAATCGGGACACTGAAGCTTTCTTT.

A few counts support this clonotype. This sequence joins TRBV4-3 and TRBJ1-4; possible D gene TRBD1, 5 bases. The germline V gene has CDR1 LGHNA and CDR2 YSLEER. V was clipped by 0 bases and J by 10 bases, with 15 bases between them. The CDR3 runs to 15 residues. The CDR3 loop reads CASSQDIDGRGKLFF. In DNA, the CDR3 is TGCGCCAGCAGCCAAGATATAGACGGGAGGGGAAAACTGTTTTTT.

In DNA, the CDR3 is TGCAGTGCCCATCGTATCATCTCCTACGAGCAGTACTTC. It yields the protein CSAHRIISYEQYF. The chain couples TRBV20-1 to TRBJ2-7; D remains ambiguous. CDR3 length: 13 amino acids. V was trimmed by 6 bases and J by 0 bases, leaving 12 bases between them. CDR1 DFQATT and CDR2 SNEGSKA come from the germline V gene (reference sequence).

This clonotype has just a few counts. V and J are TRBV4-1 and TRBJ2-3, with 7 bases matching TRBD1. Per germline, CDR1 MGHRA and CDR2 YSYEKL. The ends lost 4 bases at V and 2 bases at J; junction bases unmatched: 6. CDR3 length equals 15 residues. The CDR3 DNA reads TGCGCCAGCAGCCCTAGACAGGGAGTCACAGATACGCAGTATTTT. The encoded protein is CASSPRQGVTDTQYF.

In this sample, this clonotype turned up many times. This chain connects TRBV2 to TRBJ2-7; D is uncertain. The V and J ends lost 6 bases and 2 bases respectively, with 5 bases between them. This CDR3 has 11 amino acids. Per germline, CDR1 SNHLY and CDR2 FYNNEI. Here the CDR3 reads CASRVTYEQYF. In nucleotides, the CDR3 is TGTGCCAGCAGAGTTACCTACGAGCAGTACTTC.

A few counts support this clonotype. This chain links TRBV11-3 with TRBJ1-2; no firm D call. Germline V lookup: CDR1 SGHNT, CDR2 YENEEA. The CDR3 is 12 residues long. Trimming took 5 bases from V and 8 from J, leaving 12 bases between them. CDR3 protein: CASSINKRGYTF. The CDR3 bases are TGTGCCAGCAGCATCAACAAGAGGGGCTACACCTTC.

The gene calls are TRBV14 and TRBJ2-1, with D maybe TRBD2 (5 bases). Between the trimmed V and J ends, which lost 1 base and 9 bases, there was a span of 10 bases. CDR1 is SGHDN, CDR2 FVKESK, per germline. The CDR3 contains 13 residues. The CDR3 reads CASSQAASGEQFF. CDR3 DNA sequence: TGTGCCAGCAGCCAAGCGGCGAGCGGTGAGCAGTTCTTC.

This clonotype qualifies as large. The gene calls are TRBV7-2 and TRBJ2-3; D is possibly TRBD2 (5 bases). V shed 5 bases and J shed 0 bases, with 9 bases lying between them. This CDR3 is built from 14 residues. Germline CDR1 reads SGHTA; CDR2 reads FQGNSA. The CDR3 region is CASSPTTSTDTQYF. CDR3 DNA sequence: TGTGCCAGCAGCCCGACTACCAGCACAGATACGCAGTATTTT.

This clonotype occurred many times. The V call is TRBV14, the J call TRBJ2-1, with D unresolved. V was shortened by 2 bases and J by 9 bases, with 14 bases between the two germline ends. The CDR3 runs to 14 residues. Per germline, CDR1 SGHDN and CDR2 FVKESK. Written as DNA, the CDR3 is TGTGCCAGCAGCCAATCCATGGGCTACGTTGAGCAGTTCTTC. Its translation: CASSQSMGYVEQFF.

This clonotype has a count of ten or more. The V call is TRBV19, the J call TRBJ1-2, with D tentatively TRBD1 (5 bases). The CDR3 is made up of 14 amino acids. Germline CDR1 LNHDA, CDR2 SQIVND (reference sequence). Trimming removed 4 bases at V and 13 bases at J, with 22 bases between. Written as DNA, the CDR3 is TGTGCCAGTAGTAACCCGACAGAAGGGATTACGGGCACCTTC. Translated, it gives CASSNPTEGITGTF.

This rearrangement joins TRBV29-1 to TRBJ2-6, with TRBD1 identical over 7 bases. V lost 8 bases and J lost 9; bases outside the gene matches: 19. This CDR3 has 16 amino acids. The V gene's germline CDR1 is SQVTM and CDR2 ANQGSEA. The CDR3 DNA sequence: TGCAGCTCCTCGGGACAGCCGCCCTCGAAGGACAACGTCCTGACTTTC. It specifies CSSSGQPPSKDNVLTF.

This clonotype was seen ten or more times. The chain links TRBV20-1 to TRBJ2-1; D is undetermined. Trimming cost V 0 bases and J 0 bases, with 12 bases left between them. Looked up from germline, CDR1 is DFQATT and CDR2 is SNEGSKA (reference sequence). CDR3 length equals 16 residues. CDR3 loop: CSARDISPPSYNEQFF. DNA of the CDR3: TGCAGTGCTAGAGATATCTCCCCCCCCTCCTACAATGAGCAGTTCTTC.

The chain recombines TRBV20-1 with TRBJ2-7, with D possibly TRBD2 on 6 matching bases. CDR3 length: 12 amino acids. V lost 6 bases and J 3 bases, leaving 12 bases between the germline ends. Germline CDR1 reads DFQATT; CDR2 reads SNEGSKA (reference sequence). The CDR3 protein is CSANGLLYEQYF. Here the CDR3 DNA reads TGCAGTGCAAATGGACTACTCTACGAGCAGTACTTC.

At least ten counts were recorded for this clonotype. The CDR3 reads CASSYSLGNTIYF. The CDR3 bases are TGTGCCAGCAGTTACAGTCTTGGAAACACCATATATTTT. The chain has TRBV6-2 or TRBV6-3 and TRBJ1-3; D not resolved. Germline lookup yields CDR1 MNHEY and CDR2 SVGEGT. CDR3 length: 13 residues. The germline V and J ends were trimmed by 2 bases and 3 bases, with 5 bases remaining between them.

This clonotype was seen repeatedly, ten times or more. This chain connects TRBV28 to TRBJ2-7, with 7 nucleotides matching TRBD1. The CDR3 is 13 residues long. The germline gives CDR1 MDHEN, CDR2 SYDVKM. J lost 6 bases, V lost 4 bases, and 6 bases had no gene match. The CDR3 sequence: CASSSRPGGEQYF. In DNA form, the CDR3 reads TGTGCCAGCAGTTCCCGACCAGGGGGCGAGCAGTACTTC.

This clonotype was observed at least ten times. This chain links TRBV6-5 with TRBJ1-2; D is uncertain. Germline V lookup: CDR1 MNHEY, CDR2 SVGAGI. The CDR3 covers 13 residues. V was clipped by 4 bases and J by 8 bases, with 14 bases between them. The CDR3, as DNA: TGTGCCAGCAGTTCCCCTGAAGGGTTCGGCTACACCTTC. Amino acid sequence: CASSSPEGFGYTF.

CDR3 bases: TGTGCCAGCAGTACCTTGACGGCGAAGTACCAAGAGACCCAGTACTTC. It translates to CASSTLTAKYQETQYF. The genes are TRBV28 and TRBJ2-5; D is undetermined. Trimming cost V 5 bases and J 0 bases, with 16 bases left between them. Per germline, CDR1 MDHEN and CDR2 SYDVKM. CDR3 length: 16 residues.

This clonotype was counted ten times or more. The chain combines TRBV11-2 with TRBJ1-4; D remains ambiguous. The CDR3 contains 14 residues. Germline CDR1 SGHAT, CDR2 FQNNGV. The V gene lost 4 bases and the J gene lost 8 bases, with 14 bases spanning the gap. The CDR3 DNA reads TGTGCCAGCAGCTCGATGTCGGGAAGGGAAAAACTGTTTTTT. Translation: CASSSMSGREKLFF.

This clonotype has at least ten counts. This chain joins TRBV9 and TRBJ2-5; the D is unclear. The CDR3 is made up of 15 amino acids. Germline CDR1 is SGDLS and CDR2 is YYNGEE. Between the trimmed V and J ends, which lost 0 bases and 8 bases, there was a span of 17 bases. The CDR3 nucleotides read TGTGCCAGCAGCGTAGAAGTGGGTGGAGTTGGAACCCAGTACTTC. Encoded protein: CASSVEVGGVGTQYF.

The sample holds a few counts of this clonotype. V usage is TRBV3-1 and J usage is TRBJ2-4; D is ambiguous. The V gene's germline CDR1 is LGHDT and CDR2 YNNKEL (reference sequence). The CDR3 consists of 13 residues. V dropped 1 base and J dropped 3 bases, with 4 bases sitting between them. CDR3 DNA: TGTGCCAGCAGCCAAGGTAGCAAAAACATTCAGTACTTC. Protein sequence: CASSQGSKNIQYF. Supplemented by reference TRBV3-1 and TRBJ2-4, the full variable domain reads DTAVSQTPKYLVTQMGNDKSIKCEQNLGHDTMYWYKQDSKKFLKIMFSYNNKELIINETVPNRFSPKSPDKAHLNLHINSLELGDSAVYFCASSQGSKNIQYFGAGTRLSVL.

The chain has TRBV18 and TRBJ2-1; no clear D. V lost 6 bases, J lost 12 bases, and 21 bases lay in between. In germline, CDR1 is KGHSH, CDR2 LQKENI. The CDR3 has 14 amino acids. In DNA form, the CDR3 reads TGTGCCAGCTCCCGACGGGCCGGCGCGGAAGTGCAGTTCTTC. Protein sequence: CASSRRAGAEVQFF.

This clonotype showed up many times. The CDR3 DNA follows: TGTGCCACCAGTGATTCGGGACTAGCGGGAGTGGGCGAGCAGTACTTC. Translating it yields CATSDSGLAGVGEQYF. V gene TRBV24-1 combines with J gene TRBJ2-7; 14 nucleotides match TRBD2. Germline trimming cut 2 bases from V and 6 bases from J; bases unmatched to any gene: 5. This CDR3 spans 16 amino acids. Germline V CDR1 and CDR2: KGHDR, SFDVKD.

This clonotype has just a few counts. This rearrangement joins TRBV15 to TRBJ2-7; the D gene is possibly TRBD1 (6 bases). The CDR3 loop spans 14 amino acids. The germline CDR1 and CDR2 sequences are LNHNV and YYDKDF (reference sequence). Trimming took off 1 base at V and 6 bases at J, with 13 bases between the two ends. CDR3 residues: CATSRGDKFSEQYF. The CDR3 nucleotides read TGTGCCACCAGCAGAGGGGACAAGTTCTCCGAGCAGTACTTC.

V is TRBV7-2 and J is TRBJ2-5; TRBD2 agrees at 15 bases. The V segment lost 5 bases and the J segment 4 bases; nucleotides outside the gene matches: 8. CDR3 length: 17 residues. Germline V gene lookup returns CDR1 SGHTA and CDR2 FQGNSA. CDR3: CASSPRTSGGAGETQYF. The CDR3 nucleotides read TGTGCCAGCAGCCCACGGACTAGCGGGGGGGCCGGAGAGACCCAGTACTTC.

This clonotype came up many times. This rearrangement joins TRBV10-3 to TRBJ2-4; 8 bases fit TRBD2. The trim removed 0 bases at V and 1 base at J, leaving 8 bases unmatched. This CDR3 has 18 amino acids. Germline-derived CDR1 and CDR2 are ENHRY and SYGVKD. The CDR3 spells CAISESSGAGVAKNIQYF. In DNA form, the CDR3 reads TGTGCCATCAGTGAGTCTAGCGGGGCTGGGGTGGCCAAAAACATTCAGTACTTC.

This clonotype was recorded a few times. This chain connects TRBV6-6 to TRBJ2-3; D ambiguous. The CDR3 consists of 16 residues. Germline V gene lookup returns CDR1 MNHNY and CDR2 SVGAGI (reference sequence). Trimming took off 5 bases at V and 0 bases at J, with 15 bases between the two ends. The CDR3 nucleotides are TGTGCCAGCAGTCCAGACACAGAGCTTAGCACAGATACGCAGTATTTT. It yields the protein CASSPDTELSTDTQYF.

The chain couples TRBV29-1 to TRBJ1-4; 8 bases agree with TRBD1. The trim removed 0 bases at V and 7 bases at J, leaving 7 bases unmatched. Germline CDR1 is SQVTM and CDR2 is ANQGSEA. The CDR3 is 15 residues long. The CDR3 here is CSVEEFNRGGEKLFF. In DNA, the CDR3 is TGCAGCGTTGAAGAGTTTAACAGGGGGGGTGAAAAACTGTTTTTT.

This clonotype was seen a handful of times. The chain has TRBV15 and TRBJ2-3, with a weak D call TRBD2 (6 bases). The CDR3 sequence is 13 residues long. The V gene's germline CDR1 is LNHNV and CDR2 YYDKDF (reference sequence). Trimming took off 5 bases at V and 4 bases at J, with 10 bases between the two ends. This CDR3 reads CATSRDSADTQYF. The CDR3 nucleotides are TGTGCCACCAGCCGGGACTCGGCAGATACGCAGTATTTT.

The table lists this clonotype with a count of one. A much more abundant neighbour one base away suggests this may be a read error. The V and J genes are TRBV11-2 and TRBJ1-6, with a tentative D call TRBD1 (6 bases). Trimming removed 5 bases from V and 0 bases from J, with 23 bases in between. This CDR3 has 20 amino acids. The germline gives CDR1 SGHAT, CDR2 FQNNGV. The CDR3 sequence: CASSHKPRDTGSSYNSPLHF. As DNA, the CDR3 is TGTGCCAGCAGCCACAAACCACGGGACACTGGATCCTCCTATAATTCACCCCTCCACTTT.